The 2 T cell receptor beta chains reported below all come from one sample, sequenced in a study of human T cells and chemical hapten exposure. The sample's time point: pre-sensitization, week 0. Treatment defined: therapeutic diphenylcyclopropenone sensitization with weekly scalp DPC. TCRdb processed the RACE reads anew with MiXCR; each CDR3 protein has one entry. The top ten hold roughly 2.6% of the sample, which has about 380,000 distinct CDR3 sequences, about 5.1% seen once. The sequencing here drew on whole blood, taken in connection with sensitization to the hapten diphenylcyclopropenone (DPC). These receptors were obtained from a woman aged 50 to 60 with alopecia areata. Some clones in this sample may be carry-over from other donors' samples.

This clonotype has at least ten counts. The chain uses TRBV20-1 and TRBJ2-7, with D possibly matching TRBD2 (5 bases). Between the trimmed V and J ends, which lost 5 bases and 0 bases, there was a span of 20 bases. The CDR3 totals 16 residues. Germline V gene data show CDR1 as DFQATT and CDR2 as SNEGSKA (reference sequence). The CDR3 protein is CSAPHLGTRSSYEQYF. The CDR3 nucleotides read TGCAGTGCTCCACACCTGGGAACTAGAAGCTCCTACGAGCAGTACTTC.

The genes are TRBV20-1 and TRBJ1-1, with D hard to call. Trimming cost V 0 bases and J 5 bases, with 10 bases left between them. CDR1 is DFQATT and CDR2 is SNEGSKA in the germline V gene (reference sequence). This CDR3 has 13 amino acids. The CDR3 protein is CSAREWPNTEAFF. CDR3 nucleotide sequence: TGCAGTGCTAGAGAGTGGCCCAATACTGAAGCTTTCTTT.